This TCR beta chain derives from a study of cytomegalovirus exposure and HLA in healthy donors. Germline CDR1 is MDHEN and CDR2 is SYDVKM. CDR3 length equals 14 residues. Trimming shortened V by 7 bases and J by 3 bases, and 13 bases separated the two germline ends. Findings and limits, study-wide: Analysis was carried out at a later point, and it linked a missense DCLRE1C variant to TCR beta V- and J-gene trimming. The study labeled 164 TCR beta chains cytomegalovirus-associated. For most TCR sequences rarity was the rule, although some public TCRs occurred in many donors. 87-base-pair reads could not separate some V segments, including TRBV6-2 and TRBV6-3.

13 Jbeta primers and 60 Vbeta primers were used for the PCR. The data were produced by immunoSEQ multiplex PCR, yet TCRdb's version contains in-frame clones alone and is incomplete. The sample holds some 200,000 clones, around 77% seen once. To note about this clone: Its specificity is not known.

This TCR was recovered from a female donor in good health and CMV-seronegative. The chain uses TRBV28 and TRBJ2-1; a possible D gene is TRBD2 (6 bases). Sequenced input: PBMCs. This chain's CDR3 is CASKEGTYYNEQFF. Written as DNA, the CDR3 is TGTGCCAGCAAGGAGGGCACATACTACAATGAGCAGTTCTTC.